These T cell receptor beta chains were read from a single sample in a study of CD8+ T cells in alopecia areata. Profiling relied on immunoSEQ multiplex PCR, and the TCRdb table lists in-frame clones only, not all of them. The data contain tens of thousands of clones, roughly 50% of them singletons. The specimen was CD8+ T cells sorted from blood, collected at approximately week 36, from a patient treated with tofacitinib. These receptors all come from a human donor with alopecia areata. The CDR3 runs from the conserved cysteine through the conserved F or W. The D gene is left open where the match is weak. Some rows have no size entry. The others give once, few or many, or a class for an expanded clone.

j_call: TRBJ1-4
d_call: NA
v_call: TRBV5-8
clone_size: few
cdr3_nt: TGTGCCAGCAGCGCCCGACAGCGGGGCGAACAACTGTTTTTT
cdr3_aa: CASSARQRGEQLFF

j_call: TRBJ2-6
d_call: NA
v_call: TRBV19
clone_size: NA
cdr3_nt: TGTGCCAGTAGTATAGCGGGAGCGTACTCTGGGGCCAACGTCCTGACTTTC
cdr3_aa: CASSIAGAYSGANVLTF

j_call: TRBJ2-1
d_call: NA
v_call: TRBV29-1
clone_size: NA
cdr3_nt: TGCAGCGTTGATGATCCATTAGGGAATGAGCAGTTCTTC
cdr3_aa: CSVDDPLGNEQFF

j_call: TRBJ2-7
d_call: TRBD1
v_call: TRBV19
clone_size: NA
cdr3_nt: TGTGCCAGTAGTTGGACAGGGCGAAACGAGCAGTACTTC
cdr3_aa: CASSWTGRNEQYF

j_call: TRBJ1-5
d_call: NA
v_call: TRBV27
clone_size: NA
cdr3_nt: TGTGCCAGCAGTTTAATAGCGGGGACGGATCAGCCCCAGCATTTT
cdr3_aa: CASSLIAGTDQPQHF

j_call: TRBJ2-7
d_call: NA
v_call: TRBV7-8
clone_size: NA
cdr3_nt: TGTGCCAGCAGCCCGGAGGTGCGCTACGAGCAGTACTTC
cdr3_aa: CASSPEVRYEQYF

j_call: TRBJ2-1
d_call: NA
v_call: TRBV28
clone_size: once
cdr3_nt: TGTGCCAGCAGTCCACTGCTGAGCGGTGAGCAGTTCTTC
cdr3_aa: CASSPLLSGEQFF

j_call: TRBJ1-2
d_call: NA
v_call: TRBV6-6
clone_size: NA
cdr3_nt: TGTGCCAGCAGTCCCGCGGGGCTTAACTATGGCTACACCTTC
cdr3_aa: CASSPAGLNYGYTF

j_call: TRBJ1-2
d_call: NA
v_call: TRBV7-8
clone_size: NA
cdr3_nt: TGTGCCAGCAGCGACCAAGACAGCTATGGCTACACCTTC
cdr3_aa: CASSDQDSYGYTF

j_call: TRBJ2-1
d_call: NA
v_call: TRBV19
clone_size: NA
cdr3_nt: TGTGCCAGTAGTATCCCGGGCAATGAGCAGTTCTTC
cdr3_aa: CASSIPGNEQFF

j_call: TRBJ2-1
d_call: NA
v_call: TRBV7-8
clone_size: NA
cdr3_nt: TGTGCCAGCAGCTTATCGGGGACGGTAAGCAATGAGCAGTTCTTC
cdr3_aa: CASSLSGTVSNEQFF

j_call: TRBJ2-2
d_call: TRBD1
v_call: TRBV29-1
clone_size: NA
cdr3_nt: TGCAGCGTGGGCGGGACAGGGTTAGCCGGGGAGCTGTTTTTT
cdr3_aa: CSVGGTGLAGELFF

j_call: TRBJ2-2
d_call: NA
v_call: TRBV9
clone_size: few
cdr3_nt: TGTGCCAGCGGCGGGGGGGAGCTGTTTTTT
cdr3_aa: CASGGGELFF

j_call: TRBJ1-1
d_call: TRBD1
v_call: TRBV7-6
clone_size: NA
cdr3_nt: TGTGCCAGCAGCTTAGCGGCAGGGGGCATCGTGTCTGAAGCTTTCTTT
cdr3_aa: CASSLAAGGIVSEAFF

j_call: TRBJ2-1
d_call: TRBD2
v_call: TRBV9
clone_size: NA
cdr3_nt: TGTGCCAGCAGCGTAGCGGGAGGTTCCTACAATGAGCAGTTCTTC
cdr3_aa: CASSVAGGSYNEQFF

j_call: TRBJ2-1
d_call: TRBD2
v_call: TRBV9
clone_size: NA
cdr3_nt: TGTGCCAGCAGCGTAGAGACTAGCGGGATTTTTAGTGAGCAGTTCTTC
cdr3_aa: CASSVETSGIFSEQFF

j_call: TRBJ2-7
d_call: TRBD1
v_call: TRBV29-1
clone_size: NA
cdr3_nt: TGCAGCGTTGAGGACAGGGTTTACGAGCAGTACTTC
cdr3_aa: CSVEDRVYEQYF

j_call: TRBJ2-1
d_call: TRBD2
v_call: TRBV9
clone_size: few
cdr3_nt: TGTGCCAGCAGCGTAGCGTCGGGAGGAGGGATCATCAATGAGCAGTTCTTC
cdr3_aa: CASSVASGGGIINEQFF